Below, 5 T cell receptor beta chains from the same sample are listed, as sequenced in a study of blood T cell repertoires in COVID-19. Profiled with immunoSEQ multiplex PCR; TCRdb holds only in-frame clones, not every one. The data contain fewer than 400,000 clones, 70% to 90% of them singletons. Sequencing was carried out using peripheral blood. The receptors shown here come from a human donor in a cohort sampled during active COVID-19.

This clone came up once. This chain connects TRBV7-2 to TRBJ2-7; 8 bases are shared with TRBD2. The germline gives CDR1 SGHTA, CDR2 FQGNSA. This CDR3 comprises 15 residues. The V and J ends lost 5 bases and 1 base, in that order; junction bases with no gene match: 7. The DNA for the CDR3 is TGTGCCAGCAGCGCCTCTAGCGGGCCATCCTACGAGCAGTACTTC. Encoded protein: CASSASSGPSYEQYF.

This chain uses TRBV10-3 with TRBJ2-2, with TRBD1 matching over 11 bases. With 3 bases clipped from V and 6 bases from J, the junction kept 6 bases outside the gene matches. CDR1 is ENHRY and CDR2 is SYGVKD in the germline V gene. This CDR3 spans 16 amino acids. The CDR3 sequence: CAISDPRTGGPGELFF. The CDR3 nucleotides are TGTGCCATCAGTGATCCTCGGACAGGGGGCCCCGGGGAGCTGTTTTTT.

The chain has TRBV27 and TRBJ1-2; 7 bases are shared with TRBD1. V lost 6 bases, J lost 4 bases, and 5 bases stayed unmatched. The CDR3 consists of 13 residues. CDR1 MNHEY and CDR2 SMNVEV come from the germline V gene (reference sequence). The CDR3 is CASRGGQFYGYTF. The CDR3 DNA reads TGTGCCAGCAGGGGGGGACAGTTCTATGGCTACACCTTC.

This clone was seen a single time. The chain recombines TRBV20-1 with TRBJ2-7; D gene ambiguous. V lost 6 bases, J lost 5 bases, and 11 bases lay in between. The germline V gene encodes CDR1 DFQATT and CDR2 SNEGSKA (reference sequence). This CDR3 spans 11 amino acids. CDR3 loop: CSASTLDEQYF. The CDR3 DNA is TGCAGTGCCTCGACACTTGACGAGCAGTACTTC.

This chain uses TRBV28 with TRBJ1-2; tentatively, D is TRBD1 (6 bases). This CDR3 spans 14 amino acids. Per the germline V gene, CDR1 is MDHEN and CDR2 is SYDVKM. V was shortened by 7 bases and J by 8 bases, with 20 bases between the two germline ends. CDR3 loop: CASNPYGGRVGYTF. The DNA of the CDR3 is TGTGCCAGCAACCCCTACGGGGGGCGTGTCGGCTACACCTTC.